This T cell receptor beta chain is from a study of PD-L1 blockade in urothelial cancer. The time point here: pretreatment peripheral blood. The CDR3 spans 14 residues. Germline V gene data show CDR1 as MDHEN and CDR2 as SYDVKM. J lost 3 bases, V lost 5 bases, and 6 bases had no gene match. Using immunoSEQ multiplex PCR, the repertoire was profiled, and TCRdb retains in-frame clones only, with some absent. The profile shows some 87,000 clones, 87% of them singletons. This specimen consisted of PBMCs, obtained around atezolizumab (anti-PD-L1) treatment. This clonotype was obtained from a man aged 55-75 years with urothelial cancer. This sequence joins TRBV28 and TRBJ2-5; TRBD2 matches 7 bases. CDR3 loop: CASSAPSGEETQYF. The CDR3 nucleotides read TGTGCCAGCAGTGCCCCTAGCGGTGAAGAGACCCAGTACTTC.